The 32 T cell receptor beta chains below were found in one sample sequenced in a study of blood T cell repertoires in COVID-19. Method: immunoSEQ multiplex PCR; TCRdb's copy keeps in-frame clones and lacks some. The sample has under 200,000 clones; roughly 86% are singletons. Sequenced input: peripheral blood. These receptors originate from a man between 45 and 60 years old with active or convalescent COVID-19.

This clone was observed once. J is TRBJ2-2 and V is TRBV6-2 or TRBV6-3; possible D gene TRBD2, 5 bases. The CDR3 length is 16 residues. Per germline, CDR1 MNHEY and CDR2 SVGEGT. V lost 2 bases and J 1 base, leaving 11 bases between the germline ends. CDR3 DNA sequence: TGTGCCAGCAGTTACAATACAGAGGGGAACACCGGGGAGCTGTTTTTT. Translating gives CASSYNTEGNTGELFF.

The chain couples TRBV5-1 to TRBJ1-2; perhaps TRBD1 as D (5 bases). The V end lost 1 base, the J end lost 5 bases, and 18 bases lay between the germline ends. The CDR3 runs 16 residues. CDR1 SGHRS and CDR2 YFSETQ come from the germline V gene. The CDR3 region has the DNA TGCGCCAGCAGCTTGTCTCGTCAGGGCGAGCCATATGGCTACACCTTC. Its translation: CASSLSRQGEPYGYTF.

The chain employs TRBV30 and TRBJ1-3; 8 bases are a match to TRBD1. This CDR3 is built from 16 residues. Looked up from germline, CDR1 is GTSNPN and CDR2 is SVGIG (reference sequence). J gave up 3 bases and V 1 base, and 8 bases lay outside the gene matches. The CDR3 sequence is CAWSERQGIVGNTIYF. The CDR3 coding sequence is TGTGCCTGGAGTGAGAGACAGGGGATTGTTGGAAACACCATATATTTT.

J is TRBJ1-5 and V is TRBV19; D not resolved. V was cut by 3 bases and J by 5 bases, with 14 bases left in between. Per the germline V gene, CDR1 is LNHDA and CDR2 is SQIVND (reference sequence). The CDR3 is 15 residues long. The CDR3 nucleotides are TGTGCCAGTAGTATTCCTGTTGCGGTATATCAGCCCCAGCATTTT. It codes for CASSIPVAVYQPQHF.

The chain employs TRBV6-5 and TRBJ2-2; D may be TRBD1 (6 bases). V shed 7 bases and J shed 4 bases, with 10 bases lying between them. The V gene's germline CDR1 is MNHEY and CDR2 SVGAGI. CDR3 length: 13 residues. CDR3 loop: CASNREFTGELFF. The CDR3, as DNA: TGTGCCAGCAACAGGGAATTCACCGGGGAGCTGTTTTTT.

The chain recombines TRBV7-3 with TRBJ2-3, with TRBD2 as a possible D gene (6 bases). V was shortened by 4 bases and J by 7 bases, with 18 bases between the two germline ends. Germline lookup yields CDR1 SGHTA and CDR2 FQGTGA. The CDR3 is 15 residues long. The CDR3 bases are TGTGCCAGCAGCTCGTTACTAGCCGTGGGGAATACGCAGTATTTT. Its translation is CASSSLLAVGNTQYF. Based on the CDR3 plus reference TRBV7-3 and TRBJ2-3, the full variable domain is GAGVSQTPSNKVTEKGKYVELRCDPISGHTALYWYRQSLGQGPEFLIYFQGTGAADDSGLPNDRFFAVRPEGSVSTLKIQRTERGDSAVYLCASSSLLAVGNTQYFGPGTRLTVL.

The chain recombines TRBV4-3 with TRBJ1-6; no reliable D call. CDR3 length: 16 residues. Trimming shortened V by 0 bases and J by 10 bases, and 16 bases separated the two germline ends. Germline lookup yields CDR1 LGHNA and CDR2 YSLEER. The CDR3 sequence is CASSQDRGQVGSPLHF. In DNA, the CDR3 is TGCGCCAGCAGCCAAGATAGAGGGCAGGTAGGCTCACCCCTCCACTTT.

The chain uses TRBV12-3 or TRBV12-4 and TRBJ2-2; TRBD2 matches at 8 bases. The CDR3 extends over 13 amino acids. Unmatched junction bases numbered 1, after V lost 6 bases and J lost 4 bases. CDR3 sequence (DNA): TGTGCCAGCAGGACTAGCGTCACCGGGGAGCTGTTTTTT. Translated, it gives CASRTSVTGELFF.

The chain carries TRBV11-2 and TRBJ2-2; TRBD2 aligns across 15 bases. Trimming at V came to 4 bases and at J to 6 bases, leaving 3 bases not matched to a gene. The CDR3 is 16 amino acids. The V gene's germline CDR1 is SGHAT and CDR2 FQNNGV. The CDR3 coding sequence is TGTGCCAGCAGCTCACGGACTAGCGGGAGGGCCGGGGAGCTGTTTTTT. Translation gives CASSSRTSGRAGELFF.

This clone has more than one count but fewer than ten. The J gene is TRBJ2-2, the V gene TRBV11-3; 12 nucleotides match TRBD2. Germline lookup yields CDR1 SGHNT and CDR2 YENEEA. The CDR3 covers 16 residues. The trim removed 2 bases at V and 5 bases at J, leaving 3 bases unmatched. Here the CDR3 reads CASSLKTSGRTGELFF. In nucleotides, the CDR3 is TGTGCCAGCAGCTTAAAAACTAGCGGGAGGACCGGGGAGCTGTTTTTT.

The chain combines TRBV2 with TRBJ1-3, with a tentative D call TRBD1 (5 bases). Trimming left V 1 base short and J 9 bases short, with 10 bases between. CDR1 SNHLY and CDR2 FYNNEI come from the germline V gene. The CDR3 contains 13 residues. CDR3: CASSEGQGRTIYF. The CDR3 DNA sequence: TGTGCCAGCAGTGAAGGGCAGGGCCGCACCATATATTTT.

The rearrangement uses TRBV6-2 or TRBV6-3 and TRBJ2-1; 10 nucleotides match TRBD2. The V gene's germline CDR1 is MNHEY and CDR2 SVGEGT. The length of the CDR3 is 15 residues. Trimming cost V 0 bases and J 14 bases; bases outside gene matches: 10. CDR3 DNA sequence: TGTGCCAGCAGTTACTCGACTAGCGGGTCGCACCGGGAGTTCTTC. It yields the protein CASSYSTSGSHREFF.

The rearrangement uses TRBV9 and TRBJ2-5; 7 bases map to TRBD1. Germline V gene lookup returns CDR1 SGDLS and CDR2 YYNGEE. After removal of 3 bases from V and 4 bases from J, the junction contained 3 bases not matched to a gene. The CDR3 runs to 13 residues. CDR3 sequence reads: CASSADRVETQYF. The CDR3 DNA sequence: TGTGCCAGCAGCGCCGACAGGGTAGAGACCCAGTACTTC.

J is TRBJ1-2 and V is TRBV6-4; TRBD1 matches at 7 bases. From germline, CDR1 is MRHNA and CDR2 SNTAGT. V was pared by 6 bases and J by 4 bases, with 11 bases of the junction left unmatched. This CDR3 has 15 residues. The CDR3 DNA sequence: TGTGCCAGCAGGGAGGGGGCGAATTTTGTCTATGGCTACACCTTC. It is translated as CASREGANFVYGYTF.

V is TRBV11-3 and J is TRBJ1-4; D possibly corresponds to TRBD1 (6 bases). This CDR3 contains 14 residues. Germline assignment: CDR1 SGHNT and CDR2 YENEEA. The ends were cut back, 4 bases at V and 4 bases at J, with 10 bases in the middle. CDR3 protein: CASSSGQSNEKLFF. DNA for the CDR3: TGTGCCAGCAGCTCGGGACAAAGTAATGAAAAACTGTTTTTT.

This clone was observed a single time. V and J are TRBV11-2 and TRBJ2-5; 8 bases are shared with TRBD2. From germline, CDR1 is SGHAT and CDR2 FQNNGV. The CDR3 runs 17 residues. Trimming took 0 bases from V and 5 from J; bases not matched to a gene: 11. CDR3 DNA sequence: TGTGCCAGCAGCTTAGAGATGGACGGGGGGGCTTATGAGACCCAGTACTTC. As protein: CASSLEMDGGAYETQYF.

The genes are TRBV19 and TRBJ1-5, with D uncertain. This CDR3 spans 15 amino acids. Trimming left V 6 bases short and J 5 bases short, with 17 bases between. Per the germline V gene, CDR1 is LNHDA and CDR2 is SQIVND (reference sequence). The CDR3 spells CASSRSSWIDQPQHF. DNA for the CDR3: TGTGCCAGTAGCAGGTCCTCTTGGATAGATCAGCCCCAGCATTTT.

The genes are TRBV21-1 and TRBJ2-7; the table names TRBD2, a call not compared with the DNA. TRBV21-1 is termed a pseudogene. CDR3 length: 17 residues. DNA for the CDR3: TGTGCCAGCAGCCCGGTTGCGGGAGTGCCCGTAAGGGACGAGCAGTACTTC. This gives the protein CASSPVAGVPVRDEQYF.

The V and J genes are TRBV7-2 and TRBJ1-4; maybe TRBD1 (5 bases). The V end was cut by 8 bases, the J end by 4 bases, with 11 bases between. Germline CDR1 and CDR2: SGHTA and FQGNSA. The CDR3 sequence is 13 residues long. CDR3 DNA sequence: TGTGCCAGCCAGGTGGGGGGTAATGAAAAACTGTTTTTT. Its translation: CASQVGGNEKLFF.

The V gene is TRBV4-1, the J gene TRBJ1-4, with 11 bases matching TRBD1. CDR1 and CDR2 (germline): MGHRA, YSYEKL. There are 15 residues in the CDR3. V lost 4 bases and J lost 8; bases outside the gene matches: 6. CDR3 sequence (DNA): TGCGCCAGCAGCCTCTCGGACAGGGGGCGCGAAAAACTGTTTTTT. It translates to CASSLSDRGREKLFF.

The chain is built from TRBV19 and TRBJ2-5; D gene ambiguous. Germline CDR1 and CDR2: LNHDA and SQIVND (reference sequence). The CDR3 is 13 residues long. V gave up 2 bases and J gave up 0 bases, with 4 bases separating them. The CDR3 protein is CASSIQYQETQYF. The CDR3 DNA is TGTGCCAGTAGTATACAGTACCAAGAGACCCAGTACTTC.

CDR3 loop: CASSNQGRSQHF. The CDR3 DNA follows: TGTGCCAGCAGCAATCAGGGTAGGTCCCAGCATTTT. The chain joins TRBV7-8 to TRBJ1-5; TRBD1 is a possible D gene (5 bases). V shed 5 bases and J shed 11 bases, with 13 bases lying between them. The length of the CDR3 is 12 residues. Per the germline V gene, CDR1 is SGHVS and CDR2 is FQNEAQ. Complete variable domain (other parts from reference TRBV7-8 and TRBJ1-5): GAGVSQSPRYKVAKRGQDVALRCDPISGHVSLFWYQQALGQGPEFLTYFQNEAQLDKSGLPSDRFFAERPEGSVSTLKIQRTQQEDSAVYLCASSNQGRSQHFGDGTRLSIL.

This sequence joins TRBV6-2 or TRBV6-3 and TRBJ2-3, with D possibly matching TRBD2 (7 bases). The CDR3 totals 15 residues. Deletions cut 6 bases from V and 1 base from J, with 14 bases between. CDR1 and CDR2 (germline): MNHEY, SVGEGT. The CDR3 DNA reads as TGTGCCAGCAGCCGCCGCGGGGGCCGCACAGATACGCAGTATTTT. Translating gives CASSRRGGRTDTQYF.

This clone appeared a single time. In DNA, the CDR3 is TGTGCCAGCAGCGGCGGCGTGGGTTTCGGGACAGATACGCAGTATTTT. It codes for CASSGGVGFGTDTQYF. The V and J genes are TRBV9 and TRBJ2-3; D ambiguous. Trimming cost V 3 bases and J 3 bases, with 17 bases left between them. This CDR3 region has 16 residues. Per the germline V gene, CDR1 is SGDLS and CDR2 is YYNGEE.

This chain joins TRBV7-2 and TRBJ1-2; D may be TRBD1 (6 bases). CDR1 is SGHTA and CDR2 is FQGNSA in the germline V gene. This CDR3 has 16 residues. Trimming took 4 bases from V and 4 from J, leaving 19 bases between them. The chain's CDR3 is CASSSSGTLGGYGYTF. The CDR3 DNA sequence: TGTGCCAGCAGCTCCTCCGGGACCTTAGGGGGCTATGGCTACACCTTC.

A single count supports this clone. The rearrangement joins TRBV2 to TRBJ2-5; possibly TRBD2 for D (5 bases). CDR1 is SNHLY, CDR2 FYNNEI, per germline. Trimming stripped 5 bases from V and 3 bases from J, with 7 bases between. CDR3 length: 12 residues. The CDR3 sequence: CASSRREETQYF. In DNA, the CDR3 is TGTGCCAGCAGTAGGCGGGAAGAGACCCAGTACTTC. The variable domain in full, completed from reference TRBV2 and TRBJ2-5, reads EPEVTQTPSHQVTQMGQEVILRCVPISNHLYFYWYRQILGQKVEFLVSFYNNEISEKSEIFDDQFSVERPDGSNFTLKIRSTKLEDSAMYFCASSRREETQYFGPGTRLLVL.

V usage is TRBV4-2 and J usage is TRBJ2-2, with TRBD2 matching over 11 bases. V shed 0 bases, J shed 1 base, and the junction held 4 bases outside the gene matches. Germline lookup yields CDR1 LGHNA and CDR2 YNFKEQ. The CDR3 is made up of 18 amino acids. The CDR3 loop reads CASSQDPSGGLNTGELFF. In DNA, the CDR3 is TGTGCCAGCAGCCAAGATCCTAGCGGGGGGCTGAACACCGGGGAGCTGTTTTTT.

The chain links TRBV19 to TRBJ1-2; weak D call: TRBD1 (6 bases). Germline CDR1 LNHDA, CDR2 SQIVND (reference sequence). V shed 7 bases and J shed 7 bases, with 16 bases lying between them. CDR3 length: 13 residues. Written as DNA, the CDR3 is TGTGCCAGTACCATACATCTGGGGGCTGGCTACACCTTC. The encoded protein is CASTIHLGAGYTF.

The chain recombines TRBV2 with TRBJ2-1, with D tentatively TRBD2 (5 bases). V dropped 7 bases and J dropped 12 bases, with 19 bases sitting between them. Germline values: CDR1 SNHLY, CDR2 FYNNEI. This CDR3 comprises 13 residues. The CDR3 is CASTTLRVEGQFF. CDR3 nucleotides: TGTGCCAGCACCACCCTTAGGGTAGAGGGGCAGTTCTTC.

This clone came up once. The CDR3 loop is CASSSPWTETSPLHF. CDR3 DNA sequence: TGTGCCAGCAGCTCCCCCTGGACAGAGACTTCACCCCTCCACTTT. The rearrangement links TRBV7-9 to TRBJ1-6, with D perhaps TRBD1 (6 bases). This CDR3 comprises 15 residues. CDR1 is SEHNR, CDR2 FQNEAQ, per germline (reference sequence). V lost 4 bases and J 9 bases, leaving 16 bases between the germline ends.

The chain employs TRBV15 and TRBJ1-6, with D unclear. V lost 0 bases to trimming and J lost 7 bases, with 10 bases between them. The germline V gene encodes CDR1 LNHNV and CDR2 YYDKDF (reference sequence). The CDR3 length is 15 residues. In DNA form, the CDR3 reads TGTGCCACCAGCAGAGAGGAGGTGAGGAATTCACCCCTCCACTTT. Its translation is CATSREEVRNSPLHF. The whole variable domain, filled in from reference TRBV15 and TRBJ1-6, reads DAMVIQNPRYQVTQFGKPVTLSCSQTLNHNVMYWYQQKSSQAPKLLFHYYDKDFNNEADTPDNFQSRRPNTSFCFLDIRSPGLGDTAMYLCATSREEVRNSPLHFGNGTRLTVT.

J is TRBJ1-2 and V is TRBV4-3; 9 bases map to TRBD1. CDR1 is LGHNA and CDR2 is YSLEER in the germline V gene. After removal of 4 bases from V and 8 bases from J, the junction contained 8 bases not matched to a gene. The CDR3 contains 14 residues. The CDR3 here is CASSLTGGAGGYTF. CDR3 nucleotide sequence: TGCGCCAGCAGCCTCACAGGGGGCGCTGGCGGCTACACCTTC.